Detailed here is one TCR beta chain. This record comes from a study of blood T cell repertoires in COVID-19. Whole-study context: Donors in the United States, Italy and Spain gave samples during acute or convalescent COVID-19. PBMCs, B-cell-depleted T cells, or T cells were the source of the cDNA or gDNA that made up the material.

Generated by immunoSEQ multiplex PCR, the TCRdb table keeps only in-frame clones and is missing some. The table lists approximately 300,000 clones, around 89% of them singletons, with around 0.8% in the top ten. The germline V gene has CDR1 SGHAT and CDR2 FQNNGV. Trimming took off 4 bases at V and 8 bases at J, with 14 bases between the two ends. This CDR3 comprises 13 residues. The sample consisted of peripheral blood. The receptor comes from a man aged 30-40 years with acute or convalescent COVID-19. This chain links TRBV11-2 with TRBJ1-1; weak D call: TRBD1 (6 bases). CDR3 region: CASSSFGQPEAFF. Written as DNA, the CDR3 is TGTGCCAGCAGCTCCTTTGGACAGCCCGAAGCTTTCTTT.